Following are 22 T cell receptor beta chains from one sample sequenced in a study of blood T cell repertoires in COVID-19. Libraries were prepared by immunoSEQ multiplex PCR; TCRdb keeps only in-frame clonotypes and omits some of them. Altogether some 200,000 clones are present, about 85% being singletons, with the ten largest covering about 15%. The sequencing sample was made of peripheral blood. The receptors derive from a woman aged 70-85 years with COVID-19, enrolled during active disease.

The chain employs TRBV20-1 and TRBJ1-1; D ambiguous. Trimming stripped 3 bases from V and 1 base from J, with 12 bases between. The CDR3 sequence is 14 residues long. Germline lookup yields CDR1 DFQATT and CDR2 SNEGSKA (reference sequence). Here the CDR3 DNA reads TGCAGTGCTAGTAGACGGAGGCCGAACACTGAAGCTTTCTTT. This sequence encodes CSASRRRPNTEAFF.

V gene TRBV10-3 combines with J gene TRBJ2-6, with 7 positions matching TRBD2. CDR1 and CDR2 (germline): ENHRY, SYGVKD. Trimming at V came to 8 bases and at J to 2 bases, leaving 15 bases not matched to a gene. This CDR3 is built from 18 residues. The CDR3 coding sequence is TGTGCCATCTCGGGAGGCAGGGAAGGACGAGCTGGGGCCAACGTCCTGACTTTC. Protein sequence: CAISGGREGRAGANVLTF.

This clone was seen a few times. This chain links TRBV19 with TRBJ1-2, with 9 bases fitting TRBD1. V gave up 5 bases and J gave up 4 bases; unmatched junction bases: 11. Looked up from germline, CDR1 is LNHDA and CDR2 is SQIVND (reference sequence). This CDR3 spans 16 amino acids. CDR3 residues: CASSETGTGPLYGYTF. In DNA form, the CDR3 reads TGTGCCAGTAGTGAAACCGGGACAGGGCCTCTCTATGGCTACACCTTC.

This clone was detected a few times. J is TRBJ1-6 and V is TRBV5-5; D is perhaps TRBD1 (5 bases). This CDR3 contains 13 residues. V lost 2 bases and J lost 9, with 9 bases in between. The germline V gene encodes CDR1 SGHKS and CDR2 YYEKEE (reference sequence). Written as DNA, the CDR3 is TGTGCCAGCAGCTTCGACAGTAGTTCACCCCTCCACTTT. Translated, it gives CASSFDSSSPLHF.

This chain connects TRBV6-5 to TRBJ1-6; no firm D call. Trimming took 5 bases from V and 7 from J, leaving 9 bases between them. This CDR3 has 13 amino acids. The germline gives CDR1 MNHEY, CDR2 SVGAGI. The CDR3 sequence: CASSRYGNSPLHF. The DNA of the CDR3 is TGTGCCAGCAGTAGATACGGGAATTCACCCCTCCACTTT.

V usage is TRBV13 and J usage is TRBJ2-5; 7 bases agree with TRBD2. This CDR3 is built from 16 residues. The V gene's germline CDR1 is PRHDT and CDR2 FYEKMQ (reference sequence). Trimming took 5 bases from V and 4 from J; bases not matched to a gene: 13. The CDR3 reads CASSPTAGVMGETQYF. CDR3 bases: TGTGCCAGCAGCCCCACCGCGGGGGTTATGGGAGAGACCCAGTACTTC. Together with reference TRBV13 and TRBJ2-5, the CDR3 gives the full variable domain: AAGVIQSPRHLIKEKRETATLKCYPIPRHDTVYWYQQGPGQDPQFLISFYEKMQSDKGSIPDRFSAQQFSDYHSELNMSSLELGDSALYFCASSPTAGVMGETQYFGPGTRLLVL.

The rearrangement uses TRBV2 and TRBJ2-5; D remains unclear. V was trimmed by 8 bases and J by 2 bases, leaving 3 bases between them. Per germline, CDR1 SNHLY and CDR2 FYNNEI. The CDR3 sequence is 10 residues long. The DNA for the CDR3 is TGTGCCAGCGAGCAAGAGACCCAGTACTTC. The encoded protein is CASEQETQYF.

The chain recombines TRBV18 with TRBJ2-3; D gene unclear. The V gene's germline CDR1 is KGHSH and CDR2 LQKENI. There are 13 residues in the CDR3. V lost 4 bases and J 4 bases, leaving 9 bases between the germline ends. The CDR3 DNA reads as TGTGCCAGCTCACAGGAGAGAGCAGATACGCAGTATTTT. Translating gives CASSQERADTQYF.

This clone was seen many times. The rearrangement uses TRBV28 and TRBJ1-3; D not resolved. This CDR3 spans 14 amino acids. Deletions cut 7 bases from V and 2 bases from J, with 12 bases between. Looked up from germline, CDR1 is MDHEN and CDR2 is SYDVKM. The CDR3 DNA follows: TGTGCCAGCACCAGGAGGAAGGCTGGAAACACCATATATTTT. It is translated as CASTRRKAGNTIYF.

This clone was seen only a few times. The rearrangement joins TRBV20-1 to TRBJ1-1; weak D call: TRBD1 (5 bases). This CDR3 is built from 11 residues. CDR1 and CDR2 from the germline V gene are DFQATT and SNEGSKA (reference sequence). Trimming removed 3 bases from V and 10 bases from J, with 12 bases in between. The CDR3, as DNA: TGCAGTGCTAGCCCCCAGGGTCCAGCTTTCTTT. This sequence encodes CSASPQGPAFF.

The chain joins TRBV29-1 to TRBJ2-7; 8 nucleotides match TRBD2. The CDR3 has 13 amino acids. The germline CDR1 and CDR2 sequences are SQVTM and ANQGSEA. Trimming took 4 bases from V and 5 from J; bases not matched to a gene: 7. In nucleotides, the CDR3 is TGCAGCGTTGGAGCGGGAGTTGTAAACGAGCAGTACTTC. Translated, it gives CSVGAGVVNEQYF.

The chain recombines TRBV4-2 with TRBJ2-7, with TRBD2 identical over 12 bases. The CDR3 sequence is 16 residues long. V gave up 4 bases and J gave up 3 bases; unmatched junction bases: 7. The germline V gene has CDR1 LGHNA and CDR2 YNFKEQ. The CDR3 DNA reads as TGTGCCAGCAGCCCCTCCAGGACTAGCGGGATCTACGAGCAGTACTTC. Amino acids: CASSPSRTSGIYEQYF.

This clone was observed a few times. This chain connects TRBV6-6 to TRBJ1-6, with TRBD1 matching over 9 bases. Germline V gives CDR1 MNHNY, CDR2 SVGAGI (reference sequence). CDR3 length: 16 residues. With 0 bases clipped from V and 11 bases from J, the junction kept 8 bases outside the gene matches. The CDR3 loop is CASSYSWTGDMTPLHF. Written as DNA, the CDR3 is TGTGCCAGCAGTTACTCGTGGACAGGGGATATGACACCCCTCCACTTT.

This clone was observed a handful of times. The CDR3 loop is CASRYGDTEAFF. The CDR3 nucleotides read TGTGCCAGCAGATACGGGGACACTGAAGCTTTCTTT. V usage is TRBV12-3 or TRBV12-4 and J usage is TRBJ1-1; D unclear. Deletions cut 6 bases from V and 3 bases from J, with 8 bases between. This CDR3 is built from 12 residues.

As for this clone: Compared with germline, one end of the junction differs, possibly owing to a read error. The chain employs TRBV9 and TRBJ1-1, with no clear D. CDR1 SGDLS and CDR2 YYNGEE come from the germline V gene. This CDR3 contains 13 residues. The CDR3 loop reads CASSASTINSVIF. The DNA for the CDR3 is TGTGCCAGCAGCGCGTCGACTATTAACAGCGTTATCTTT.

The J gene is TRBJ2-2, the V gene TRBV7-3, with D possibly matching TRBD2 (5 bases). The V gene's germline CDR1 is SGHTA and CDR2 FQGTGA. The CDR3 is 16 residues long. With 2 bases removed from V and 0 bases from J, the gap between germline ends came to 10 bases. CDR3 sequence (DNA): TGTGCCAGCAGCTTATTTGGGAGTTCGAACACCGGGGAGCTGTTTTTT. Protein: CASSLFGSSNTGELFF.

The rearrangement uses TRBV7-9 and TRBJ1-5, with D possibly matching TRBD1 (6 bases). The CDR3 length is 13 residues. Trimming stripped 4 bases from V and 3 bases from J, with 7 bases between. Germline values: CDR1 SEHNR, CDR2 FQNEAQ (reference sequence). CDR3 sequence (DNA): TGTGCCAGCAGCTGGACAGCCAATCAGCCCCAGCATTTT. Its protein product is CASSWTANQPQHF. Combining the CDR3 with reference TRBV7-9 and TRBJ1-5 gives the whole variable domain DTGVSQNPRHKITKRGQNVTFRCDPISEHNRLYWYRQTLGQGPEFLTYFQNEAQLEKSRLLSDRFSAERPKGSFSTLEIQRTEQGDSAMYLCASSWTANQPQHFGDGTRLSIL.

About this clone itself: Relative to the germline gene, one junction end is altered; a read error may explain this. The CDR3: CASSLDERTEAFF. CDR3 sequence (DNA): TGTGCTAGCAGCTTAGACGAGAGGACTGAAGCTTTCTTT. The chain has TRBV7-7 and TRBJ1-1; unclear D gene. The CDR3 has 13 residues. Germline values: CDR1 SSHAT, CDR2 FNYEAQ (reference sequence).

The V gene is TRBV6-6, the J gene TRBJ2-2, with a tentative D call TRBD1 (5 bases). Germline CDR1 and CDR2: MNHNY and SVGAGI (reference sequence). Trimming took 8 bases from V and 3 from J, leaving 13 bases between them. CDR3 length: 14 amino acids. The CDR3 coding sequence is TGTGCCAGCGCGTCAGGGAAGGACACCGGGGAGCTGTTTTTT. Its protein is CASASGKDTGELFF.

The chain carries TRBV5-1 and TRBJ1-1; 8 bases line up with TRBD1. The CDR3 has 14 residues. Germline CDR1 SGHRS, CDR2 YFSETQ. Trimming took 2 bases from V and 5 from J; bases not matched to a gene: 5. CDR3 DNA: TGCGCCAGCAGCTTTGGACAGGGAGGGACTGAAGCTTTCTTT. It translates to CASSFGQGGTEAFF.

The chain uses TRBV10-2 and TRBJ2-7; 12 bases line up with TRBD2. CDR1 and CDR2 from the germline V gene are WSHSY and SAAADI. The CDR3 spans 15 residues. Trimming took 4 bases from V and 4 from J; bases not matched to a gene: 5. CDR3 sequence: CASSGWTSGTYEQYF. CDR3 DNA: TGCGCCAGCAGTGGGTGGACTAGCGGGACTTACGAGCAGTACTTC.

This chain joins TRBV18 and TRBJ2-7, with D perhaps matching TRBD1 (6 bases). Trimming took off 4 bases at V and 4 bases at J, with 8 bases between the two ends. This CDR3 has 12 amino acids. Germline-derived CDR1 and CDR2 are KGHSH and LQKENI. The CDR3 DNA sequence: TGTGCCAGCTCACGACAGGAATACGAGCAGTACTTC. Translation gives CASSRQEYEQYF. Using reference TRBV18 and TRBJ2-7 for the parts outside the CDR3, the full variable domain is NAGVMQNPRHLVRRRGQEARLRCSPMKGHSHVYWYRQLPEEGLKFMVYLQKENIIDESGMPKERFSAEFPKEGPSILRIQQVVRGDSAAYFCASSRQEYEQYFGPGTRLTVT.